Listed here are 6 T cell receptor beta chains from one sample, sequenced in a study of shared clonotypes between healthy human individuals. Profiling relied on immunoSEQ multiplex PCR, and the TCRdb table lists in-frame clones only, not all of them. The repertoire holds around 2.5 million clones, with roughly 93% as singletons. Sequenced: naive CD4+ T cells from PBMCs. Documented subset: CD45RA+ positively selected. These receptor sequences come from a man aged 18 to 29 in good health. Some clones in this sample may be carry-over from other donors' samples.

The chain joins TRBV6-6 to TRBJ2-1; no reliable D call. The germline V gene encodes CDR1 MNHNY and CDR2 SVGAGI (reference sequence). The germline V and J ends were trimmed by 4 bases and 8 bases, with 12 bases remaining between them. The CDR3 is 13 residues long. CDR3 in DNA: TGTGCCAGCAGTTTGACCTGGAAAGATGAGCAGTTCTTC. Translated: CASSLTWKDEQFF.

This clone was counted a single time. The chain recombines TRBV28 with TRBJ1-2; D may be TRBD1 (6 bases). V was clipped by 4 bases and J by 7 bases, with 13 bases between them. This CDR3 comprises 13 residues. Germline V gene lookup returns CDR1 MDHEN and CDR2 SYDVKM. CDR3 sequence reads: CASSSPQGIGYTF. The CDR3 coding sequence is TGTGCCAGCAGTTCCCCTCAGGGGATTGGCTACACCTTC.

The V and J genes are TRBV30 and TRBJ2-7, with D perhaps TRBD1 (6 bases). Germline V gene lookup returns CDR1 GTSNPN and CDR2 SVGIG (reference sequence). The V end lost 0 bases, the J end lost 5 bases, and 11 bases lay between the germline ends. This CDR3 spans 13 amino acids. The CDR3 region is CAWSVGQWNEQYF. For the CDR3, the DNA is TGTGCCTGGAGTGTTGGACAGTGGAACGAGCAGTACTTC. Full variable domain (rest looked up from reference TRBV30 and TRBJ2-7): SQTIHQWPATLVQPVGSPLSLECTVEGTSNPNLYWYRQAAGRGLQLLFYSVGIGQISSEVPQNLSASRPQDRQFILSSKKLLLSDSGFYLCAWSVGQWNEQYFGPGTRLTVT.

The table lists this clone with a count of one. The chain couples TRBV7-2 to TRBJ2-1, with D perhaps TRBD2 (5 bases). With 5 bases removed from V and 7 bases from J, the gap between germline ends came to 12 bases. CDR1 and CDR2 (germline): SGHTA, FQGNSA. The CDR3 contains 13 residues. The CDR3 DNA follows: TGTGCCAGCAGCCGCTCCCCGGGGAATGAGCAGTTCTTC. It encodes CASSRSPGNEQFF.

The V and J genes are TRBV5-6 and TRBJ1-2, with no clear D. Trimming took off 4 bases at V and 4 bases at J, with 20 bases between the two ends. The CDR3 totals 16 residues. The germline CDR1 and CDR2 sequences are SGHDT and YYEEEE. CDR3 DNA sequence: TGTGCCAGCAGCCGGGAAGGAGGGTCTACCTTCTATGGCTACACCTTC. Translation: CASSREGGSTFYGYTF.

The V call is TRBV25-1, the J call TRBJ1-2; 7 bases are a match to TRBD1. Germline values: CDR1 MGHDK, CDR2 SYGVNS. V gave up 2 bases and J gave up 5 bases; unmatched junction bases: 8. This CDR3 region has 15 residues. The CDR3 here is CASSEPGQNMYGYTF. The CDR3 bases are TGTGCCAGCAGTGAACCGGGACAGAACATGTATGGCTACACCTTC.